This T cell receptor beta chain was obtained from a study of blood T cell repertoires in COVID-19. TCRdb keeps only in-frame clones here, not all; method: immunoSEQ multiplex PCR. The sample holds tens of thousands of clones, roughly 91% seen once. Trimming removed 6 bases at V and 1 base at J, with 12 bases between. This CDR3 has 15 amino acids. CDR1 SGHTA and CDR2 FQGNSA come from the germline V gene. This TCR was sampled from a man between 65 and 85 years old with active or convalescent COVID-19. The sequencing sample was made of peripheral blood. The gene calls are TRBV7-2 and TRBJ1-4; tentative D call: TRBD1 (5 bases). The CDR3 spells CASRPQGRTNEKLFF. DNA of the CDR3: TGTGCCAGCAGGCCTCAGGGAAGAACTAATGAAAAACTGTTTTTT.